Listed here is a single TCR beta chain. The table lists this clonotype with many counts. Its antigen remains undetermined. Nothing much larger sits one base from this clone, and base qualities are not available. This entry belongs to a study of read filtering for tumor transcriptome and immune sequencing (dated by TCRdb to the early 2020s). Notes on the research overall: The cohort consisted of around 18 male and more than 11 female patients, with a mean age of approximately 66 years and an age range of about 47 to 90. By revised international staging, roughly 8 patients were R-ISS I, 16 were R-ISS II and roughly 7 were R-ISS III. After DNase treatment, whole-transcriptome libraries were prepared with the TruSeq RNA Access Library Prep Kit. Per sample, about 4.05 to 10.27 million TCR-region mapped reads were obtained with IR-seq, compared with only roughly 80 to 1273 with RNA-seq. Using the same bone marrow samples, the study compared TCR repertoires obtained by targeted immune repertoire sequencing with those obtained by bulk whole-transcriptome sequencing. One main goal was a read-filtering strategy for immune repertoire data, in particular deciding whether clonotypes backed by only one read should be removed.

Starting from roughly 370 ng RNA, TCR libraries were constructed with the Immunoverse kit using molecular barcoded adaptors that cover the alpha/delta and beta/gamma chains. TCR library preparation used the same RNA that went into transcriptome sequencing. An Illumina HiSeq 4000 with 2 x 150 cycles was used to sequence the TCR libraries. In the original analysis: Using MiXCR, which included quality filtering and error correction, TCR reads were aligned to human V, D, J and C references and then assembled into CDR3 clonotypes. Clonotype counts and gene usage diversity were analyzed with the tcR package in R. Raw mapping reads were checked after the RNA-seq reads had been mapped by STAR aligner version 2.5.3a onto the human GRCh37 genome. To test the effect of sequencing depth on detected clonotypes, IR-seq fastq files were randomly downsampled using Seqtk 1.3. TCRdb took the public reads, trimmed them with fastp at Q25, ran MiXCR for clone calling and kept in-frame beta chains. Duplicate CDR3 protein sequences are folded into a single record with the most common DNA and genes. TCRdb's processing, not the study's, gives the V and J calls here. This sample has 35,000 to 40,000 distinct CDR3 sequences in its table, and approximately 15% of those were observed once. Of the sample, more than 35% falls within the top ten clones.

Via the germline V gene (reference sequence), CDR1 is SEHNR and CDR2 FQNEAQ. The CDR3 spans 15 residues, from the cysteine through the phenylalanine. Only CDR3 DNA remains: 45 bases, in frame from the first base. V is shortened by 5 bases, J by 10 bases, and the region joining them spans 18 bases. Bone marrow was sampled from every patient at the time of active disease. Ficoll-Hypaque density gradient centrifugation was used to isolate the bone marrow mononuclear cells. Myeloma plasma cells were removed and CD138-negative cells were collected by negative selection after labeling with CD138 magnetic microbeads on a MACS separator. Flow cytometry on an Attune NxT with CD138 antibodies was used to check the purity of the isolated cells. TRIzol reagent was used to extract total RNA, which was then quantified with a NanoDrop spectrophotometer. Paired RNA-seq and IR-seq were performed on each patient's CD138-negative bone marrow sample.

The paper's findings and limits, for the study overall: When single-read clonotypes were removed, the proportions of shared clonotypes in IR-seq and RNA-seq correlated more strongly. The sorted CD138-negative fraction was a mixed bone marrow immune population, not purified T cells. Single-read clonotypes made up 80% to 85% of clonotypes but about 3.5% of total reads in IR-seq, and 70% to 75% of clonotypes and roughly 45% of reads in RNA-seq. Clonotypes were captured by IR-seq at much higher depth and more reliably than by RNA-seq, and smaller IR-seq throughput was sufficient for identification of most shared clonotypes.

The chain is made from TRBV7-9 and TRBJ1-6, and TRBD1 may be the D gene, going by 6 matching bases. The sequence was obtained from a donor over 35 with multiple myeloma. The source material was a population of CD138-negative cells sorted from bone marrow. The label giving this sample's cell subset or site can be read as: bone marrow mononuclear cells depleted of CD138+ plasma/myeloma cells by negative magnetic selection. The DNA sequence is given as TGTGCCAGCAGCCCACTGACGGGGGGCGAATCACCCCTCCACTTT. Protein translation: CASSPLTGGESPLHF.